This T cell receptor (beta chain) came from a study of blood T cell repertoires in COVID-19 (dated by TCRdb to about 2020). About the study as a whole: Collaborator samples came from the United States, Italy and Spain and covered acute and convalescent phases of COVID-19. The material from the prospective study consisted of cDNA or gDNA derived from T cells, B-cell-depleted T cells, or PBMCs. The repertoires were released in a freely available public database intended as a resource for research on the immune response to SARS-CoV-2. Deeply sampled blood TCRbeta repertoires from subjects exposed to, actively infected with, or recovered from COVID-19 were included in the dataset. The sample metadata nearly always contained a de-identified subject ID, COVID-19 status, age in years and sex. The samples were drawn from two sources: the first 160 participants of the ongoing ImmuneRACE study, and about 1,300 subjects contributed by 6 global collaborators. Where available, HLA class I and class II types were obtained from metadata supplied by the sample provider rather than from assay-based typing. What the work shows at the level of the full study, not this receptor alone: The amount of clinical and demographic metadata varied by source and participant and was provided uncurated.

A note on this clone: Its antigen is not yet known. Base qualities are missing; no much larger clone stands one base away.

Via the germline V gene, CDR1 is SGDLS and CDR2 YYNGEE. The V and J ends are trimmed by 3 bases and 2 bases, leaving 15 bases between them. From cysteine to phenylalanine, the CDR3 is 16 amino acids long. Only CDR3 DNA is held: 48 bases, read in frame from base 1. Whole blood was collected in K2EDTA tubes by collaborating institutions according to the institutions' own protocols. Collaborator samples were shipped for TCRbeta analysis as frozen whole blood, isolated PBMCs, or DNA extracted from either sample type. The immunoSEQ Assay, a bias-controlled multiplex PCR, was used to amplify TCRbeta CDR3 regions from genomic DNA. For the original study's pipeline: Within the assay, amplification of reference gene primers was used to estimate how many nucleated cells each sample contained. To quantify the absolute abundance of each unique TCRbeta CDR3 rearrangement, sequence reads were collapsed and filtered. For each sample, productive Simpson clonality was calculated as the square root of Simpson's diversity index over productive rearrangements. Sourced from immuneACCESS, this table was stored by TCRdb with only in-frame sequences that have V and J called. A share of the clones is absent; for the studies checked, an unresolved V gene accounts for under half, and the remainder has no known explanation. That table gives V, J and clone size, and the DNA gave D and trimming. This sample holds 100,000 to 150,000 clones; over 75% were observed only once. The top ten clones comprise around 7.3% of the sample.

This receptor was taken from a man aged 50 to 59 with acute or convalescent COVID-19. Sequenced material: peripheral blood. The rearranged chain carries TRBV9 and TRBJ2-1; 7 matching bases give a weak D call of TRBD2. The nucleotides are TGTGCCAGCAGCGCCTTCGCGGGGGCGGCCTACAATGAGCAGTTCTTC. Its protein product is CASSAFAGAAYNEQFF.